The T cell receptor (beta chain) under discussion was sequenced for a study of blood T cell repertoires in COVID-19. Study details: The cDNA or gDNA used as material had been derived from T cells, B-cell-depleted T cells, or PBMCs.

V was trimmed by 1 base and J by 5 bases, leaving 18 bases between them. In germline, CDR1 is LNHDA, CDR2 SQIVND (reference sequence). The CDR3 contains 17 residues. Using immunoSEQ multiplex PCR, the repertoire was profiled, and TCRdb retains in-frame clones only, with some absent. Of 21,000 or so clones listed, 70% to 90% were seen once; the top ten hold about 4%. Sequenced material: peripheral blood. This chain connects TRBV19 to TRBJ1-5; D unresolved. This TCR derives from a man aged 45-65 years with active COVID-19. The CDR3 nucleotides are TGTGCCAGTAGTATAGCTCCGGGCGCTAGCGGTTATCAGCCCCAGCATTTT. It is translated as CASSIAPGASGYQPQHF.